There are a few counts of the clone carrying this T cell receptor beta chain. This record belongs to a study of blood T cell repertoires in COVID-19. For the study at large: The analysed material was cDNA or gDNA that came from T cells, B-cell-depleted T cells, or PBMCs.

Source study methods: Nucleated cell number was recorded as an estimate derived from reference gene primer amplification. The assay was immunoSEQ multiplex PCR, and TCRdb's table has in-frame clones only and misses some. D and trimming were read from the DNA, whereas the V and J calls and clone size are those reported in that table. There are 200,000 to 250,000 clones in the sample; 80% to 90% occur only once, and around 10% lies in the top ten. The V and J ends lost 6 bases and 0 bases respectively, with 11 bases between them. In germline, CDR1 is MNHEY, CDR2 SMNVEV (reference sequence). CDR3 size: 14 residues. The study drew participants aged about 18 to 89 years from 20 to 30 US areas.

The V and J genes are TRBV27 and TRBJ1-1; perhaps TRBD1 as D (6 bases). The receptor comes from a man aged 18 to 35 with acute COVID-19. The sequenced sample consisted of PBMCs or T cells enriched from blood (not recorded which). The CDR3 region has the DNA TGTGCCAGCAGAAAACAGGGTTTGAACACTGAAGCTTTCTTT. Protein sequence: CASRKQGLNTEAFF.